This T cell receptor beta chain was retrieved from a study of cytomegalovirus exposure and HLA in healthy donors (dated by TCRdb to about 2017). For the wider study: An earlier analysis of a few hundred of the donors reported roughly 300 Gb of sequence data and 117 million unique TCR beta sequences obtained from about 179 million T cells. An early release covering roughly 600 HLA-typed donors comprised about 300 gigabases of sequencing data and about 90 million unique TCR sequences. The genetic ancestry cluster associated with self-reported Caucasian donors included around four fifths of the roughly 400 genotyped donors. The study aimed to test whether signatures of past pathogen exposure could be identified by cataloging public T cell receptors. The T cell repertoires of around 670 subjects were profiled by immunosequencing and related to cytomegalovirus serostatus. Along with the roughly 670-subject first cohort, a separate validation cohort of over a hundred different subjects was used. To predict cytomegalovirus infection status, the study combined high-throughput TCR immunosequencing, statistical association of individual TCRs with disease status, and machine learning. In a later analysis, previously published TCR beta repertoires from 666 donors were re-analyzed and high-resolution HLA genotyping was added so that TCR occurrence patterns could be studied. Rather than using new phenotypic data, the later analysis identified candidate immune exposures from TCR beta sequences and from how often those sequences occurred across donors. An earlier analysis of fewer than 750 of the donors used high-throughput TCR beta sequencing to judge whether each TCR beta V gene segment behaved as functional or pseudogenic. Donor age, sex, ethnicity and CMV serostatus were compiled together with the repertoire data. A later genetic analysis took genome-wide SNP genotypes for about three fifths of the 666 donors and used that subset as a discovery cohort. Every repertoire in the discovery cohort had been generated on one and the same sequencing platform. Class I and class II HLA loci were covered by the typing at four-digit resolution. Typing coverage differed by locus: A, B, C, DRB1 and DQB1 were typed in about 620-640 donors, DQA1 in roughly 500, DPA1 in some 610, and DPB1 in roughly 450. Because of strong linkage in the cohort, roughly five DR-DQ haplotypes were treated as single units for association and clustering. Among several hundred genotyped donors of the cohort, an average of about 240,000 unique TCR beta nucleotide sequences was sequenced per donor, of which about 18% were non-productive.

What the research found in general, with its limitations: A later analysis reported that several top co-occurrence clusters appeared linked to parvovirus B19, influenza, CMV and Epstein-Barr virus. A later analysis associated 15,000 to 20,000 TCR beta sequences with specific HLA alleles at a false discovery rate of 0.05. This cohort had only TCR beta chains sequenced, and the lack of alpha or paired-chain data limited which features could be detected. For the cohort, immune exposure information was limited to CMV serostatus. A group of highly shared sequence variants was considered likely to be a technical artifact of the sequencing pipeline. The classifier was reported to diagnose cytomegalovirus status with high specificity and sensitivity in both the original cohort and the validation cohort. In an earlier analysis of over 550 of the donors, most TCR beta V segments were observed in productive rearrangements about 87% or about 30% of the time, broadly matching IMGT annotations. Because HLA typing was missing for some donors at each locus, association tests included only the typed subset. Presence/absence analyses assumed roughly uniform sequencing depth across donors, an assumption that may not hold. In vitro tests confirmed that three of the cytomegalovirus-associated TCR beta chains recognize cytomegalovirus antigens. According to a later analysis, TCR association rates differed among HLA loci, with DRB1 alleles showing the most associated TCRs and HLA-C alleles showing the fewest. The authors suggested that the approach could potentially be generalized to other disease states and immunological phenotypes. The 87-base-pair reads could not distinguish some IMGT-functional V segments, including TRBV6-2 and TRBV6-3, so those segments were excluded. Correlated functional status among segregating V segments might be attributable to linkage disequilibrium, but an unknown experimental factor could not be ruled out. A later genetic analysis associated a missense DCLRE1C variant with V-gene and J-gene trimming of TCR beta chains, and an independent cohort replicated the association. A further reported finding was that TCR beta sequences accurately predicted the HLA-A and HLA-B alleles for most subjects in the first cohort. Because counts were too low, seventeen rarely observed V segments, including chromosome 9 orphons, were left out of the earlier analysis of some 640 of the donors. The study gave a list of more than 150 TCR beta chains associated with cytomegalovirus. Most CMV-associated TCR beta chains appeared to be HLA-restricted in a later analysis, and the HLA associations seemed to be driven largely by CMV exposure. According to a later genetic analysis, donors in an Asian-associated ancestry cluster had fewer N-insertions in productive TCRs than the roughly 700-donor mean. In a later analysis, HLA-associated TCR beta chains showed more clonal expansion and lower generation probabilities than non-associated chains that were equally common. Most TCR sequences were seen in very few donors, while some public TCRs were found in many individuals. Assigning TCR associations to individual alleles was difficult when HLA alleles, especially DR and DQ, strongly co-occurred.

About this clone itself: What antigen it recognizes has not been identified. Per-base quality was not reported, and no clone a single base away is much larger than it.

In the germline V gene (reference sequence), CDR1 corresponds to GTSNPN and CDR2 to SVGIG. The CDR3 holds 13 amino acids from the cysteine to the phenylalanine. The read is trimmed to its CDR3 DNA, 39 bases read in frame from base 1. V loses 3 bases of germline sequence and J loses 4 bases, and the interval between the two ends is 12 bases. The protocol used for the library was the immunoSEQ multiplex PCR assay. The multiplex PCR relied on a mix of 60 forward primers for TCR Vbeta segments and 13 reverse primers for TCR Jbeta segments. The CDR3 region of rearranged TCR beta genes was amplified from genomic DNA by a multiplex PCR assay. Amplified TCR beta libraries were sequenced as 87-base-pair reads on the Illumina HiSeq System. Turning to the authors' computational methods: Across the roughly 700 repertoires, a later analysis counted approximately 75 million unique TCR beta chains, around 11 million of which were shared by at least two donors. Raw reads were error-corrected and collapsed into unique sequences by a nearest-neighbor algorithm in which closely related sequences were merged to remove PCR and sequencing errors. V, D and J gene segments were assigned by aligning CDR3 sequences to IMGT reference sequences. For a sequence to be retained, a match of at least six nucleotides to both a V gene segment and a J gene segment was required. Rearrangements were classified as productive when the CDR3 lacked stop codons and remained in frame with V and J, and all other rearrangements were classified as non-productive. CDR3 was defined by IMGT convention, running from the second conserved V-encoded cysteine to the conserved J-encoded phenylalanine. The earlier analysis of some 540 of the donors excluded any sequence lacking an unambiguous match to a single V gene segment. In an earlier analysis of some 590 of the donors, a V segment was called functional when productive rearrangements were above 56.7%, and segregating when the standard deviation between donors exceeded 5%. To diagnose cytomegalovirus status from the catalog of TCR beta chain sequences, a statistical classification framework was built. V and J gene assignment, in a later analysis, came from comparing TCR nucleotide sequences with IMGT/GENE-DB human TR gene sequences. In a later analysis, CDR3 sequences and most-parsimonious VDJ recombination scenarios were assigned using the TCRdist pipeline. A later analysis defined each TCR beta chain by its CDR3 amino acid sequence plus V-gene family, and excluded reads lacking a unique V-gene family. A later analysis removed 450 to 600 highly shared, low-generation-probability nucleotide sequences to deal with suspected cross-contamination and a sequencing artifact. A later analysis calculated a clonal expansion index for each public chain from normalized within-repertoire ranks of inferred template counts. In a later analysis, generation probabilities were computed with a VDJ recombination model fitted to out-of-frame rearrangements, and the resulting probabilities were checked against IGoR. In a later analysis, hypergeometric tests were used to score TCR-TCR, TCR-HLA and TCR-CMV co-occurrence, with a repertoire-size bias correction applied to TCR pairs. False discovery rates were estimated in a later analysis by permuting HLA or CMV assignments 20 times. In a later analysis, co-occurring TCRs were grouped with DBSCAN, and TCRdist sequence similarity was added when clustering was performed within HLA-allele-positive subsets. For co-occurrence clustering, repertoires with fewer than 30,000 or more than 120,000 public chains were excluded, along with a handful of repertoires with anomalous nucleotide sharing. TCRdb mirrors the immuneACCESS table, restricted to in-frame sequences. Some clones are absent from its copies; in checked studies, under half trace to an unresolved V gene, and the reason for the others is unknown. D and trimming were read from the DNA, whereas the V and J calls and clone size are those reported in that table. In this sample the table shows 95,000 to 130,000 clones, approximately 9.4% of which occur a single time. Together, the top ten hold 2.5% to 3.5% of the sample.

The cohort comprised under 700 healthy bone marrow donors. All cohort members were sampled while nominally healthy, although unrecorded immune exposures were likely present. The donor tested CMV seronegative and was one of the 352 seronegative cohort members. Each donor provided a peripheral blood sample, and peripheral blood mononuclear cells were used for TCR beta sequencing. The Qiagen DNeasy Blood Extraction Kit was used to extract genomic DNA from the blood cell samples. The sample was PBMCs. This TCR was recovered from a man aged 30 to 45 in good health and CMV-seronegative. The sequence links TRBV30 to TRBJ2-5; TRBD1 is perhaps the D gene, given 6 matching bases. The encoded CDR3 is CAWSRDNRETQYF. In nucleotide form, the sequence is TGTGCCTGGAGCAGGGACAATCGAGAGACCCAGTACTTC.